These 21 T cell receptor beta chains were all obtained from the same sample, sequenced in a study of blood T cell repertoires in COVID-19. Sequenced by immunoSEQ multiplex PCR; TCRdb stores in-frame clones only, minus some. The repertoire holds about 380,000 clones, with more than 80% as singletons. Source material: peripheral blood. All receptors derive from a man in his forties with acute or convalescent COVID-19.

This chain connects TRBV3-1 (or the pseudogene TRBV3-2) to TRBJ2-2, with 9 bases lining up with TRBD1. V lost 4 bases to trimming and J lost 3 bases; unmatched junction nucleotides: 6. Germline V gene sequence: CDR1 LGHDT, CDR2 YNNKEL (reference sequence). The CDR3 is made up of 16 amino acids. CDR3 sequence (DNA): TGTGCCAGCAGCCCCCGGGACAGGGTAGACACCGGGGAGCTGTTTTTT. Protein sequence: CASSPRDRVDTGELFF.

This clone was observed at least ten times. V and J are TRBV3-1 (or the pseudogene TRBV3-2) and TRBJ1-6; no reliable D call. Per germline, CDR1 LGHDT and CDR2 YNNKEL (reference sequence). V was cut by 6 bases and J by 9 bases, with 12 bases left in between. CDR3 size: 13 residues. CDR3 DNA sequence: TGTGCCAGCAGTCGAGGTGAGATTTCACCCCTCCACTTT. Its translation: CASSRGEISPLHF.

This chain connects TRBV7-9 to TRBJ2-5; 7 bases map to TRBD2. Germline CDR1 is SEHNR and CDR2 is FQNEAQ (reference sequence). V dropped 4 bases and J dropped 4; count of bases not matched to a gene: 3. The CDR3 runs to 13 residues. The CDR3 loop reads CASSSAGVETQYF. The CDR3, as DNA: TGTGCCAGCAGCTCGGCGGGGGTAGAGACCCAGTACTTC. The full variable domain, in which reference TRBV7-9 and TRBJ2-5 provide the parts outside the CDR3, is DTGVSQNPRHKITKRGQNVTFRCDPISEHNRLYWYRQTLGQGPEFLTYFQNEAQLEKSRLLSDRFSAERPKGSFSTLEIQRTEQGDSAMYLCASSSAGVETQYFGPGTRLLVL.

As concerns this clone: An end of the junction differs from the germline gene, which may be a read error. V usage is TRBV2 and J usage is TRBJ1-2; no clear D. CDR3 length: 13 residues. Germline V lookup: CDR1 SNHLY, CDR2 FYNNEI. This chain's CDR3 is CASSAEGNYGYTF. The CDR3 region has the DNA TGTGCCAGCAGCGCGGAGGGAAACTACGGCTACACCTTC.

J is TRBJ2-7 and V is TRBV2; 8 bases are a match to TRBD2. The junction had 5 bases not matched to a gene; V was cut back by 5 bases and J by 2 bases. This CDR3 has 14 residues. The germline gives CDR1 SNHLY, CDR2 FYNNEI. In DNA form, the CDR3 reads TGTGCCAGCAGTCTACTAGCGGCCACCTACGAGCAGTACTTC. Amino acids: CASSLLAATYEQYF.

The CDR3 DNA follows: TGTGCCAGCAACCCTGACAAGACAGGGGACTACGAGCAGTACTTC. This translates into CASNPDKTGDYEQYF. J is TRBJ2-7 and V is TRBV21-1; the tabulated D call, TRBD1, remains unverified against the DNA. TRBV21-1 is recorded as a pseudogene. This CDR3 contains 15 residues.

CDR3 bases: TGCGCCAGCAGCCAGGGACAGGGCAATCAGCCCCAGCATTTT. Its translation is CASSQGQGNQPQHF. The chain couples TRBV5-1 to TRBJ1-5, with 8 bases matching TRBD1. Looked up from germline, CDR1 is SGHRS and CDR2 is YFSETQ. With 4 bases clipped from V and 2 bases from J, the junction kept 2 bases outside the gene matches. This CDR3 comprises 14 residues.

The V and J genes are TRBV3-1 (or the pseudogene TRBV3-2) and TRBJ2-2; 7 bases align to TRBD2. The CDR3 loop spans 15 amino acids. After removal of 4 bases from V and 4 bases from J, the junction contained 6 bases not matched to a gene. CDR1 and CDR2 from the germline V gene are LGHDT and YNNKEL (reference sequence). The CDR3 spells CASSPPRGGTGELFF. DNA for the CDR3: TGTGCCAGCAGCCCCCCGCGCGGGGGCACCGGGGAGCTGTTTTTT.

This clone has a single count. The chain recombines TRBV3-1 (or the pseudogene TRBV3-2) with TRBJ2-1, with TRBD1 identical over 9 bases. The germline V gene encodes CDR1 LGHDT and CDR2 YNNKEL (reference sequence). The CDR3 sequence is 15 residues long. V gave up 3 bases and J gave up 8 bases; unmatched junction bases: 8. DNA of the CDR3: TGTGCCAGCAGCCATGGGGACAGGGTCGGAGATGAGCAGTTCTTC. Its protein is CASSHGDRVGDEQFF.

The V call is TRBV28, the J call TRBJ2-6; no firm D call. Per the germline V gene, CDR1 is MDHEN and CDR2 is SYDVKM. There are 18 residues in the CDR3. The V and J ends lost 2 bases and 0 bases respectively, with 14 bases between them. The CDR3 coding sequence is TGTGCCAGCAGTTTACTGGGCTACCTAACCTCTGGGGCCAACGTCCTGACTTTC. Translated: CASSLLGYLTSGANVLTF.

This chain uses TRBV7-9 with TRBJ1-2, with D perhaps matching TRBD1 (6 bases). The CDR3 consists of 14 residues. V was clipped by 5 bases and J by 8 bases, with 18 bases between them. Germline V gene data show CDR1 as SEHNR and CDR2 as FQNEAQ (reference sequence). In nucleotides, the CDR3 is TGTGCCAGCAGCCCTGGGGGGGCATGGCGCGGCTACACCTTC. The encoded protein is CASSPGGAWRGYTF. The complete variable domain, with remaining parts taken from reference TRBV7-9 and TRBJ1-2, reads DTGVSQNPRHKITKRGQNVTFRCDPISEHNRLYWYRQTLGQGPEFLTYFQNEAQLEKSRLLSDRFSAERPKGSFSTLEIQRTEQGDSAMYLCASSPGGAWRGYTFGSGTRLTVV.

The chain uses TRBV6-2 or TRBV6-3 and TRBJ2-2; possible D gene TRBD2, 7 bases. The CDR3 runs to 16 residues. V lost 3 bases, J lost 4 bases, and 15 bases lay in between. Germline CDR1 and CDR2: MNHEY and SVGEGT. CDR3 DNA sequence: TGTGCCAGCAGTTATCAGGGGAGGGCGGGCACCGGGGAGCTGTTTTTT. Translating it yields CASSYQGRAGTGELFF.

This clone was recorded a few times. The V and J genes are TRBV2 and TRBJ2-1; no reliable D call. Trimming stripped 8 bases from V and 7 bases from J, with 9 bases between. The V gene's germline CDR1 is SNHLY and CDR2 FYNNEI. This CDR3 has 11 amino acids. The chain's CDR3 is CASVMLNEQFF. CDR3 in DNA: TGTGCCAGCGTCATGTTGAATGAGCAGTTCTTC.

This CDR3 reads CASSVGGTRGYSPLHF. In DNA form, the CDR3 reads TGTGCCAGCAGCGTAGGAGGGACACGAGGGTATTCACCCCTCCACTTT. This sequence joins TRBV9 and TRBJ1-6; TRBD1 might be the D (6 bases). Per germline, CDR1 SGDLS and CDR2 YYNGEE. Trimming left V 0 bases short and J 8 bases short, with 15 bases between. The CDR3 length is 16 residues.

The CDR3 DNA is TGTGCCAGCAGTGTGTTAAGCGGGGGGGCCGACGGGGAGCTGTTTTTT. As protein: CASSVLSGGADGELFF. This chain connects TRBV6-1 to TRBJ2-2; 10 nucleotides match TRBD2. Per germline, CDR1 MNHNS and CDR2 SASEGT. This CDR3 has 16 residues. With 4 bases clipped from V and 7 bases from J, the junction kept 9 bases outside the gene matches.

The chain recombines TRBV28 with TRBJ1-2; D not certain. Germline V gene data show CDR1 as MDHEN and CDR2 as SYDVKM. V shed 3 bases and J shed 2 bases, with 13 bases lying between them. The CDR3 covers 15 residues. CDR3 in amino acids: CASSLVALKNYGYTF. CDR3 DNA: TGTGCCAGCAGTTTGGTCGCACTCAAAAACTATGGCTACACCTTC.

The chain joins TRBV7-9 to TRBJ2-5, with 7 bases that match TRBD1. CDR1 is SEHNR, CDR2 FQNEAQ, per germline (reference sequence). The trim removed 5 bases at V and 4 bases at J, leaving 7 bases unmatched. The CDR3 is 14 residues long. The CDR3 DNA reads TGTGCCAGCAGCACGACGACAGGGACAGAGACCCAGTACTTC. It specifies CASSTTTGTETQYF.

The chain joins TRBV6-2 or TRBV6-3 to TRBJ1-2; no definite D call. Germline CDR1 is MNHEY and CDR2 is SVGEGT. The CDR3 spans 12 residues. V was trimmed by 3 bases and J by 8 bases, leaving 10 bases between them. CDR3 residues: CASSYGDSGYTF. As DNA, the CDR3 is TGTGCCAGCAGTTATGGTGACTCGGGCTACACCTTC.

This rearrangement joins TRBV5-4 to TRBJ2-1; TRBD2 matches 8 bases. The CDR3 is 14 residues long. CDR1 SGHNT and CDR2 YYREEE come from the germline V gene (reference sequence). With V trimmed by 7 bases and J by 7 bases, 10 bases remained unmatched. The CDR3 DNA follows: TGTGCCAGCGAGGAGCGGGGGAACCTAAATGAGCAGTTCTTC. Translation: CASEERGNLNEQFF.

V gene TRBV4-1 combines with J gene TRBJ2-1; maybe TRBD2 (7 bases). The CDR3 sequence is 15 residues long. Germline loops: CDR1 MGHRA, CDR2 YSYEKL. V lost 4 bases and J 7 bases, leaving 17 bases between the germline ends. CDR3 loop: CASSLLVGGVNEQFF. The DNA for the CDR3 is TGCGCCAGCAGCCTCCTGGTAGGGGGGGTGAATGAGCAGTTCTTC.

V is TRBV4-3 and J is TRBJ2-6; TRBD1 aligns across 9 bases. The CDR3 sequence is 18 residues long. CDR1 and CDR2 (germline): LGHNA, YSLEER. The V segment lost 2 bases and the J segment 0 bases; nucleotides outside the gene matches: 5. The CDR3 here is CASSQSGTGTSGANVLTF. CDR3 nucleotides: TGCGCCAGCAGCCAAAGTGGGACAGGGACCTCTGGGGCCAACGTCCTGACTTTC.